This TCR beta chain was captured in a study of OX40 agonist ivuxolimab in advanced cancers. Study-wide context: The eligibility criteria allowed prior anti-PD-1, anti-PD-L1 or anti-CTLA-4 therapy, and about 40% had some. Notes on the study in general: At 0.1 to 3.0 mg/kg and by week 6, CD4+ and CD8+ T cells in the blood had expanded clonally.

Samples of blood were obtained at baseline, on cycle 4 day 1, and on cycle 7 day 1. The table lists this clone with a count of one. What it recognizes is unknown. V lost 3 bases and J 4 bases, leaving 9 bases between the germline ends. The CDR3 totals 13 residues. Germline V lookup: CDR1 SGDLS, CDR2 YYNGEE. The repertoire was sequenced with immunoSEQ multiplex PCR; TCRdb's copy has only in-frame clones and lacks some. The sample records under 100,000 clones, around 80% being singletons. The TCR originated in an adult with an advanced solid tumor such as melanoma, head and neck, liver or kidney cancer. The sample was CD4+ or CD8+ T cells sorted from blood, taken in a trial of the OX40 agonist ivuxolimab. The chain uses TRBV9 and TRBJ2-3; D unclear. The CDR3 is CASSASWSDTQYF. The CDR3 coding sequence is TGTGCCAGCAGCGCCTCGTGGTCAGATACGCAGTATTTT.